One and the same sample provided the 22 T cell receptor beta chains below, sequenced in a study of cytomegalovirus exposure and HLA in healthy donors. This PCR relied on a set of 60 Vbeta primers and 13 Jbeta primers. The repertoire was sequenced with immunoSEQ multiplex PCR; TCRdb's copy has only in-frame clones and lacks some. This sample has about 120,000 clones, with 65% to 90% found just once. Sequences were obtained from PBMCs. These receptors originate from a woman aged 40 to 49 in good health and CMV-seronegative.

Concerning this clone: At one end the junction does not follow the germline gene, possibly because of a read error. The chain has TRBV7-9 and TRBJ2-7, with a tentative D call TRBD2 (7 bases). This CDR3 has 19 amino acids. CDR1 is SEHNR, CDR2 FQNEAQ, per germline (reference sequence). DNA for the CDR3: TGTTCCAGCAGCAGGGGAATTAAAGCGGCCGGAGGGGGGGTATACGAGCAGTACTTC. As protein: CSSSRGIKAAGGGVYEQYF.

The chain employs TRBV7-2 and TRBJ2-7; D unclear. The CDR3 runs to 13 residues. Germline CDR1 is SGHTA and CDR2 is FQGNSA. Trimming removed 2 bases at V and 2 bases at J, with 7 bases between. The CDR3 nucleotides read TGTGCCAGCAGCTTATCTCCAGCCTACGAGCAGTACTTC. Translation gives CASSLSPAYEQYF. Full variable domain (remainder filled in from reference TRBV7-2 and TRBJ2-7): GAGVSQSPSNKVTEKGKDVELRCDPISGHTALYWYRQSLGQGLEFLIYFQGNSAPDKSGLPSDRFSAERTGGSVSTLTIQRTQQEDSAVYLCASSLSPAYEQYFGPGTRLTVT.

The V and J genes are TRBV4-3 and TRBJ2-1, with D perhaps TRBD2 (6 bases). Germline V gives CDR1 LGHNA, CDR2 YSLEER. V was cut by 4 bases and J by 3 bases, with 22 bases left in between. The CDR3 is made up of 18 amino acids. CDR3 DNA: TGCGCCAGCAGCCTTGTACTCCCCCTCGCGGGGAGCTACAATGAGCAGTTCTTC. Its protein product is CASSLVLPLAGSYNEQFF.

This clone has just a few counts. The CDR3 loop reads CAWSLNAGGSPQHF. CDR3 in DNA: TGTGCCTGGAGCCTGAACGCAGGGGGGAGTCCCCAGCATTTT. The chain uses TRBV30 and TRBJ1-5, with TRBD1 identical over 7 bases. The CDR3 covers 14 residues. The germline V gene has CDR1 GTSNPN and CDR2 SVGIG (reference sequence). Trimming at V came to 3 bases and at J to 10 bases, leaving 12 bases not matched to a gene.

V usage is TRBV4-2 and J usage is TRBJ2-1; 14 bases align to TRBD2. The junction had 3 bases not matched to a gene; V was cut back by 2 bases and J by 9 bases. Germline loops: CDR1 LGHNA, CDR2 YNFKEQ. This CDR3 contains 15 residues. CDR3 nucleotides: TGTGCCAGCAGCCAAAGACTAGCGGGAGGGTCTGAGCAGTTCTTC. Its protein is CASSQRLAGGSEQFF.

This clone was seen ten or more times. The chain uses TRBV6-1 and TRBJ1-1; D perhaps matches TRBD1 (5 bases). With 7 bases removed from V and 0 bases from J, the gap between germline ends came to 9 bases. This CDR3 is built from 13 residues. CDR1 MNHNS and CDR2 SASEGT come from the germline V gene. The CDR3 DNA is TGTGCCAGCAAAGCAGGGATGAACACTGAAGCTTTCTTT. Its translation: CASKAGMNTEAFF.

This clone came up a few times. The V gene is TRBV6-5, the J gene TRBJ2-5, with a possible D match to TRBD1 (5 bases). V lost 0 bases and J 1 base, leaving 6 bases between the germline ends. The CDR3 is 14 amino acids. The germline V gene has CDR1 MNHEY and CDR2 SVGAGI. CDR3 in DNA: TGTGCCAGCAGTTACTCGACAGCCCAAGAGACCCAGTACTTC. This sequence encodes CASSYSTAQETQYF.

J is TRBJ2-5 and V is TRBV2, with 9 positions matching TRBD2. CDR1 is SNHLY, CDR2 FYNNEI, per germline. The CDR3 loop spans 16 amino acids. Trimming removed 3 bases from V and 3 bases from J; junction bases left unmatched: 8. As DNA, the CDR3 is TGTGCCAGCAGTGATAATCAAGCTAGCGGGGAAGAGACCCAGTACTTC. It encodes CASSDNQASGEETQYF.

This chain uses TRBV19 with TRBJ1-1; D remains unclear. The CDR3 runs 11 residues. The V end was cut by 5 bases, the J end by 8 bases, with 9 bases between. Per germline, CDR1 LNHDA and CDR2 SQIVND (reference sequence). In nucleotides, the CDR3 is TGTGCCAGTAGTGAATGGGAGGAAGCTTTCTTT. This codes for CASSEWEEAFF.

This rearrangement joins TRBV5-1 to TRBJ2-2, with 10 bases that match TRBD1. The CDR3 loop spans 17 amino acids. CDR1 is SGHRS, CDR2 YFSETQ, per germline. V lost 4 bases and J lost 6; bases outside the gene matches: 12. The CDR3 nucleotides are TGCGCCAGCAGCATCTTTCCGGGACAGGGGAAGCCCGGGGAGCTGTTTTTT. Its protein is CASSIFPGQGKPGELFF.

This clone has a handful of counts. The chain joins TRBV6-1 to TRBJ1-3, with 10 bases identical to TRBD1. This CDR3 contains 14 residues. The junction had 3 bases not matched to a gene; V was cut back by 6 bases and J by 4 bases. Germline lookup yields CDR1 MNHNS and CDR2 SASEGT. CDR3 in amino acids: CASSGTGDGNTIYF. CDR3 nucleotide sequence: TGTGCCAGCAGCGGGACAGGGGACGGAAACACCATATATTTT.

Comments on this clone: Germline is not matched at one junction end, which may reflect a read error. The chain combines TRBV7-9 with TRBJ1-4; 10 bases are shared with TRBD1. CDR1 is SEHNR and CDR2 is FQNEAQ in the germline V gene (reference sequence). The CDR3 is 15 residues long. The CDR3 nucleotides are TGTTCCAGCAGCTTAGCGGGACAGGGGAATGAAAAACTGTTTTTT. It codes for CSSSLAGQGNEKLFF.

The V and J genes are TRBV21-1 and TRBJ2-5; TRBD1 is taken as the D call from the table, unchecked against the DNA. TRBV21-1 is annotated as a pseudogene. CDR3 size: 15 residues. This CDR3 is CASSIRRGIGETQYF. The CDR3 nucleotides are TGTGCCAGCAGCATCAGAAGGGGAATTGGAGAGACCCAGTACTTC.

The chain couples TRBV19 to TRBJ1-1, with D tentatively TRBD1 (5 bases). Trimming took 11 bases from V and 8 from J, leaving 24 bases between them. The CDR3 is made up of 14 amino acids. Germline CDR1 reads LNHDA; CDR2 reads SQIVND (reference sequence). CDR3 sequence reads: CASLARDSRWEAFF. The CDR3, as DNA: TGTGCCTCTCTTGCCCGGGACTCTCGATGGGAAGCTTTCTTT.

The chain carries TRBV9 and TRBJ2-1; no clear D. This CDR3 is 11 amino acids long. V was trimmed by 0 bases and J by 8 bases, leaving 3 bases between them. The germline V gene encodes CDR1 SGDLS and CDR2 YYNGEE. In DNA, the CDR3 is TGTGCCAGCAGCGTAGCTGATGAGCAGTTCTTC. It encodes CASSVADEQFF.

The chain uses TRBV28 and TRBJ1-3; TRBD1 agrees at 7 bases. The V gene's germline CDR1 is MDHEN and CDR2 SYDVKM. The CDR3 length is 15 residues. The V segment lost 4 bases and the J segment 4 bases; nucleotides outside the gene matches: 7. This chain's CDR3 is CASSSTGVRGNTIYF. The CDR3 coding sequence is TGTGCCAGCAGTTCCACAGGGGTACGGGGAAACACCATATATTTT.

The gene calls are TRBV6-5 and TRBJ2-1; 15 nucleotides align to TRBD2. The germline CDR1 and CDR2 sequences are MNHEY and SVGAGI. V shed 8 bases and J 4 bases; nucleotides not matched to a gene: 3. This CDR3 spans 15 amino acids. The CDR3 region is CASGLAGGPYNEQFF. The DNA of the CDR3 is TGTGCCAGCGGACTAGCGGGGGGGCCTTACAATGAGCAGTTCTTC.

The chain couples TRBV27 to TRBJ1-2; 7 nucleotides align to TRBD1. The V segment lost 2 bases and the J segment 2 bases; nucleotides outside the gene matches: 5. There are 15 residues in the CDR3. Germline V gene data show CDR1 as MNHEY and CDR2 as SMNVEV (reference sequence). The CDR3 nucleotides read TGTGCCAGCAGTTTACATTCGACAGGGAACTATGGCTACACCTTC. Translated: CASSLHSTGNYGYTF.

The genes are TRBV5-1 and TRBJ2-1; D perhaps matches TRBD1 (5 bases). The CDR3 is 15 residues long. Germline loops: CDR1 SGHRS, CDR2 YFSETQ. V gave up 2 bases and J gave up 4 bases, with 13 bases separating them. The CDR3 coding sequence is TGCGCCAGCAGCTTTCAGACAGCTTTGTACAATGAGCAGTTCTTC. This translates into CASSFQTALYNEQFF.

This clone was recorded only once. J is TRBJ2-1 and V is TRBV9, with D perhaps TRBD2 (6 bases). The CDR3 has 15 amino acids. The V end was cut by 3 bases, the J end by 5 bases, with 15 bases between. Germline V lookup: CDR1 SGDLS, CDR2 YYNGEE. The CDR3 coding sequence is TGTGCCAGCAGCGCACCGGGACTCAGAGACAATGAGCAGTTCTTC. Translated, it gives CASSAPGLRDNEQFF.

The chain carries TRBV5-1 and TRBJ2-3; D perhaps matches TRBD2 (6 bases). Germline CDR1 and CDR2: SGHRS and YFSETQ. The CDR3 spans 14 residues. V was shortened by 0 bases and J by 4 bases, with 9 bases between the two germline ends. The DNA of the CDR3 is TGCGCCAGCAGCTTGGGGGGGGACGCAGATACGCAGTATTTT. This gives the protein CASSLGGDADTQYF.

The chain carries TRBV2 and TRBJ2-5, with 7 bases lining up with TRBD2. The CDR3 length is 17 residues. V was clipped by 6 bases and J by 5 bases; unmatched bases: 18. Germline assignment: CDR1 SNHLY and CDR2 FYNNEI. The CDR3 region is CASSLTGQRWGGETQYF. For the CDR3, the DNA is TGTGCCAGCAGCCTTACCGGCCAGCGGTGGGGGGGGGAGACCCAGTACTTC.